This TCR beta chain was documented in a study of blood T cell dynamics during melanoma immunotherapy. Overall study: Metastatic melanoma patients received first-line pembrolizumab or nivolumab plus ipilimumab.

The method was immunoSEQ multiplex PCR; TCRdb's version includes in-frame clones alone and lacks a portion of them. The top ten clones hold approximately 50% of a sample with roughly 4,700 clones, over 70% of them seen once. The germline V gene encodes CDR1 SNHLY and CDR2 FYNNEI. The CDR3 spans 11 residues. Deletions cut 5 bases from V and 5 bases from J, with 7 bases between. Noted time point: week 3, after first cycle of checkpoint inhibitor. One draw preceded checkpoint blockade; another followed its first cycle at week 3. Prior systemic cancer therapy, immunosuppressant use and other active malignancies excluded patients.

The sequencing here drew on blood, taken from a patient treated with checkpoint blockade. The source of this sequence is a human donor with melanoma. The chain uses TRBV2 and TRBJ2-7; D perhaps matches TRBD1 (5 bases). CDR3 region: CASSQTDEQYF. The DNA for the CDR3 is TGTGCCAGCAGTCAGACAGACGAGCAGTACTTC.